These 9 T cell receptor beta chains were all obtained from the same sample, sequenced in a study of technical replicates of blood from a handful of donors. The protocol was immunoSEQ multiplex PCR, while the TCRdb copy is restricted to in-frame clones and leaves out a portion. In the table there are some 80,000 clones, 90% to 95% of which are singletons. The sequenced sample was T cells isolated from PBMCs. These receptors all stem from a human donor in good health.

The J gene is TRBJ2-3, the V gene TRBV7-2, with D unresolved. The V gene lost 2 bases and the J gene lost 4 bases, with 19 bases spanning the gap. Per germline, CDR1 SGHTA and CDR2 FQGNSA. CDR3 size: 17 residues. The CDR3 region is CASSLIVAYRAADTQYF. The CDR3 bases are TGTGCCAGCAGCTTAATCGTAGCCTACCGAGCCGCAGATACGCAGTATTTT.

The rearrangement links TRBV5-1 to TRBJ2-1; D gene unclear. The CDR3 length is 12 residues. Trimming took off 2 bases at V and 7 bases at J, with 7 bases between the two ends. Germline values: CDR1 SGHRS, CDR2 YFSETQ. Here the CDR3 DNA reads TGCGCCAGCAGCTTATCCCAAAATGAGCAGTTCTTC. Protein sequence: CASSLSQNEQFF.

V usage is TRBV9 and J usage is TRBJ1-2; 9 nucleotides align to TRBD1. The CDR3 has 15 residues. The germline V gene has CDR1 SGDLS and CDR2 YYNGEE. V dropped 4 bases and J dropped 8; count of bases not matched to a gene: 12. CDR3 residues: CASSPAQGAVRGYTF. The CDR3 DNA follows: TGTGCCAGCAGCCCCGCACAGGGGGCAGTTCGGGGCTACACCTTC.

The rearrangement joins TRBV11-3 to TRBJ2-7; tentatively, D is TRBD2 (6 bases). The CDR3 is 16 residues long. Trimming stripped 2 bases from V and 0 bases from J, with 14 bases between. Germline CDR1 and CDR2: SGHNT and YENEEA. Here the CDR3 reads CASSLPEGLISYEQYF. The CDR3 DNA reads TGTGCCAGCAGCTTACCTGAGGGACTCATCTCCTACGAGCAGTACTTC.

The V gene is TRBV7-8, the J gene TRBJ2-7; D possibly corresponds to TRBD2 (6 bases). The V end was cut by 1 base, the J end by 0 bases, with 16 bases between. Germline CDR1 reads SGHVS; CDR2 reads FQNEAQ. This CDR3 has 17 amino acids. The CDR3 loop reads CASSLVWEVKSSYEQYF. In DNA form, the CDR3 reads TGTGCCAGCAGCTTAGTGTGGGAGGTTAAGAGCTCCTACGAGCAGTACTTC.

The J gene is TRBJ2-1, the V gene TRBV2, with TRBD1 matching 9 bases. The V segment lost 8 bases and the J segment 8 bases; nucleotides outside the gene matches: 10. This CDR3 contains 14 residues. Germline V lookup: CDR1 SNHLY, CDR2 FYNNEI. Here the CDR3 DNA reads TGTGCCAGCGAGGGACAGGGCCTAGGGTATGAGCAGTTCTTC. This translates into CASEGQGLGYEQFF.

The chain uses TRBV5-4 and TRBJ2-2; TRBD1 matches at 8 bases. Germline CDR1 and CDR2: SGHNT and YYREEE (reference sequence). V trimming: 7 bases; J trimming: 1 base; junction bases outside the gene matches: 6. The CDR3 has 15 amino acids. DNA for the CDR3: TGTGCCAGCGGACCGGGACAGGTGAACACCGGGGAGCTGTTTTTT. It translates to CASGPGQVNTGELFF.

This clone was detected once. This chain connects TRBV19 to TRBJ1-1, with no clear D. Per germline, CDR1 LNHDA and CDR2 SQIVND (reference sequence). This CDR3 is 11 amino acids long. Trimming pared 9 bases from V and 8 bases from J, leaving 13 bases between. The CDR3, as DNA: TGTGCCAGCCTACGGAGTCAGGAAGCTTTCTTT. This codes for CASLRSQEAFF.

V and J are TRBV5-1 and TRBJ2-3, with no clear D. Between the trimmed V and J ends, which lost 1 base and 3 bases, there was a span of 12 bases. The germline gives CDR1 SGHRS, CDR2 YFSETQ. This CDR3 is 15 amino acids long. The CDR3 protein is CASSLRSSGTDTQYF. In DNA, the CDR3 is TGCGCCAGCAGCTTGAGGTCGTCCGGGACAGATACGCAGTATTTT.